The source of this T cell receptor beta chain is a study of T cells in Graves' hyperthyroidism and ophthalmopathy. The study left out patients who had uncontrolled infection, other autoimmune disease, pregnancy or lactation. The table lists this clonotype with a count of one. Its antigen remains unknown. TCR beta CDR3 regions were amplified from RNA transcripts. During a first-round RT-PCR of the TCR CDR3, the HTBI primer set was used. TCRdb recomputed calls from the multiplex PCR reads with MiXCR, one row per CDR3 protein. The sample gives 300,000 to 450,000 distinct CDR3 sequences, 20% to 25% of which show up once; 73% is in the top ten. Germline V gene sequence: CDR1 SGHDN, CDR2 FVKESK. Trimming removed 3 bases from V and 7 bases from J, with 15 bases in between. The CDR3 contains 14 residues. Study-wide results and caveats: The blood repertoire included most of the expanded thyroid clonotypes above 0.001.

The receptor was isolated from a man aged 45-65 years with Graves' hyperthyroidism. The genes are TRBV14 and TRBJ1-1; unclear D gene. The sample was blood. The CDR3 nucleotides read TGTGCCAGCAGCCAGCTACTCTCGGGCGGTGAAGCTTTCTTT. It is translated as CASSQLLSGGEAFF.